Listed here are 28 T cell receptor beta chains from one sample, sequenced in a study of blood T cells in healthy people across ages. It was with a sample-barcoded 5' primer and a J-beta primer mix that a second PCR of roughly 7 to 12 cycles was run. MiXCR, run by TCRdb on the 5' RACE reads, gives a single entry per CDR3 protein. The table shows about 620,000 distinct CDR3 sequences, with around 20% occurring only once. The sample taken for sequencing was blood. These TCRs come from a man between 65 and 85 years old in good health.

This chain connects TRBV5-1 to TRBJ2-5; D is ambiguous. TRBJ2-7 explains the end of the DNA better; the J call may be wrong. CDR1 and CDR2 from the germline V gene are SGHRS and YFSETQ. The CDR3 runs to 14 residues. The CDR3 reads CASSRSIPSYEQYF. DNA for the CDR3: TGCGCCAGCAGCCGTAGTATACCCTCCTACGAGCAGTACTTC.

This clonotype came up once. This chain joins TRBV29-1 and TRBJ1-5, with D maybe TRBD1 (6 bases). The germline V and J ends were trimmed by 6 bases and 4 bases, with 13 bases remaining between them. Germline V gene lookup returns CDR1 SQVTM and CDR2 ANQGSEA. This CDR3 contains 13 residues. CDR3 amino acids: CSVNTGLNQPQHF. For the CDR3, the DNA is TGCAGCGTGAATACAGGGTTGAATCAGCCCCAGCATTTT.

This clonotype was picked up many times. The chain combines TRBV28 with TRBJ2-3; the match to TRBD2 covers 11 bases. Germline lookup yields CDR1 MDHEN and CDR2 SYDVKM. V was pared by 3 bases and J by 3 bases, with 2 bases of the junction left unmatched. The CDR3 runs to 15 residues. Here the CDR3 reads CASSLTSGITDTQYF. The CDR3 coding sequence is TGTGCCAGCAGTTTGACTAGCGGGATTACAGATACGCAGTATTTT.

This clonotype was seen a handful of times. The chain carries TRBV5-1 and TRBJ2-3; TRBD2 is a possible D gene (5 bases). CDR3 length: 14 residues. Germline assignment: CDR1 SGHRS and CDR2 YFSETQ. V was cut by 0 bases and J by 2 bases, with 7 bases left in between. The CDR3 bases are TGCGCCAGCAGCTTGGGCGACTACACAGATACGCAGTATTTT. This gives the protein CASSLGDYTDTQYF. Full variable domain (rest looked up from reference TRBV5-1 and TRBJ2-3): KAGVTQTPRYLIKTRGQQVTLSCSPISGHRSVSWYQQTPGQGLQFLFEYFSETQRNKGNFPGRFSGRQFSNSRSEMNVSTLELGDSALYLCASSLGDYTDTQYFGPGTRLTVL.

This clonotype was seen only a few times. The V call is TRBV20-1, the J call TRBJ2-5; 9 bases align to TRBD2. The J call may be in error: the DNA end matches TRBJ2-1 better. The CDR3 is 14 residues long. CDR1 is DFQATT, CDR2 SNEGSKA, per germline (reference sequence). DNA for the CDR3: TGCAGTGCTCCCCCAGCGGGAGGCAACAATGAGCAGTTCTTC. Translation: CSAPPAGGNNEQFF.

This clonotype was seen more than once but under ten times. Here the CDR3 reads CASSLAAVQETQYF. CDR3 nucleotides: TGCGCCAGCAGCTTGGCTGCGGTCCAAGAGACCCAGTACTTC. The chain joins TRBV5-1 to TRBJ2-5; no clear D. CDR1 SGHRS and CDR2 YFSETQ come from the germline V gene. This CDR3 contains 14 residues. With 0 bases removed from V and 1 base from J, the gap between germline ends came to 7 bases.

This clonotype was picked up a small number of times. The chain joins TRBV27 to TRBJ2-7; 13 nucleotides align to TRBD2. The CDR3 consists of 16 residues. Germline V gene lookup returns CDR1 MNHEY and CDR2 SMNVEV (reference sequence). Trimming cost V 5 bases and J 6 bases; bases outside gene matches: 10. CDR3: CASSLQLAGGIGEQYF. The DNA of the CDR3 is TGTGCCAGCAGTCTCCAACTAGCGGGAGGGATTGGCGAGCAGTACTTC.

This sequence joins TRBV5-1 and TRBJ2-5, with 8 bases lining up with TRBD1. Gene TRBJ2-7 matches the end of the DNA better, so the J call may be wrong. This CDR3 is 15 amino acids long. Germline V gene lookup returns CDR1 SGHRS and CDR2 YFSETQ. The CDR3 reads CASSLGRTGTYEQYF. The CDR3 bases are TGCGCCAGCAGCTTGGGTCGGACAGGGACCTACGAGCAGTACTTC.

This clonotype was recorded once. The rearrangement joins TRBV7-2 to TRBJ1-5; a weak D match, TRBD1 (5 bases). This CDR3 region has 16 residues. V dropped 4 bases and J dropped 0 bases, with 13 bases sitting between them. Per the germline V gene, CDR1 is SGHTA and CDR2 is FQGNSA. As DNA, the CDR3 is TGTGCCAGCAGCTCAAGACCCCAGGGTAGCAATCAGCCCCAGCATTTT. The encoded protein is CASSSRPQGSNQPQHF.

The chain is built from TRBV4-1 and TRBJ2-7; 10 bases are shared with TRBD2. Germline CDR1 and CDR2: MGHRA and YSYEKL. The junction had 13 bases not matched to a gene; V was cut back by 4 bases and J by 1 base. CDR3 length: 18 amino acids. Here the CDR3 reads CASSPPSSGSGRSYEQYF. In DNA, the CDR3 is TGCGCCAGCAGCCCCCCTTCTAGCGGGAGCGGGAGGTCCTACGAGCAGTACTTC.

The genes are TRBV5-1 and TRBJ2-5; D is unresolved. There are 14 residues in the CDR3. The germline V gene encodes CDR1 SGHRS and CDR2 YFSETQ. V was shortened by 0 bases and J by 2 bases, with 8 bases between the two germline ends. The CDR3 loop reads CASSLDVNQETQYF. The CDR3 region has the DNA TGCGCCAGCAGCTTGGATGTCAATCAAGAGACCCAGTACTTC.

This clonotype occurred a few times. This chain links TRBV5-1 with TRBJ2-2; TRBD1 might be the D (5 bases). Germline-derived CDR1 and CDR2 are SGHRS and YFSETQ. Trimming cost V 3 bases and J 5 bases, with 11 bases left between them. CDR3 length: 14 amino acids. The CDR3 DNA sequence: TGCGCCAGCAGCTACGAGACAGAGACCGGGGAGCTGTTTTTT. It translates to CASSYETETGELFF.

This clonotype has just a few counts. The J gene is TRBJ2-7, the V gene TRBV4-2; D possibly corresponds to TRBD2 (5 bases). Germline values: CDR1 LGHNA, CDR2 YNFKEQ. The V end was cut by 6 bases, the J end by 4 bases, with 16 bases between. The CDR3 has 14 residues. In nucleotides, the CDR3 is TGTGCCAGCAGACCCACTAGAACAGCATACGAGCAGTACTTC. Translated: CASRPTRTAYEQYF.

J is TRBJ2-1 and V is TRBV12-3 or TRBV12-4; D is possibly TRBD1 (6 bases). V was cut by 5 bases and J by 3 bases, with 14 bases left in between. This CDR3 has 15 amino acids. The CDR3 sequence: CASSRRGQLYNEQFF. CDR3 in DNA: TGTGCCAGCAGTCGTCGTGGACAGCTCTACAATGAGCAGTTCTTC.

The CDR3 nucleotides read TGTGCCAGCAGTGAAAGAATAACAGGGAGAACTGAAGCTTTCTTT. Its protein product is CASSERITGRTEAFF. The J gene is TRBJ1-1, the V gene TRBV6-1; possibly TRBD1 for D (6 bases). V was shortened by 2 bases and J by 5 bases, with 15 bases between the two germline ends. This CDR3 contains 15 residues. The V gene's germline CDR1 is MNHNS and CDR2 SASEGT.

Concerning this clonotype: The conserved phenylalanine or tryptophan is not found at the CDR3 terminus, so this likely reflects a read error. The rearrangement joins TRBV4-1 to TRBJ2-7, with 9 bases aligning to TRBD2. The CDR3 is 15 amino acids. Germline V CDR1 and CDR2: MGHRA, YSYEKL. The V segment lost 2 bases and the J segment 5 bases; nucleotides outside the gene matches: 7. CDR3 coding DNA: TGCGCCAGCAGCCAATCGGTTAGCGGGAGAGACGAGCAGTACTGC. The encoded protein is CASSQSVSGRDEQYC.

This clonotype was recorded a few times. The chain uses TRBV20-1 and TRBJ2-1; 10 bases are shared with TRBD2. CDR1 and CDR2 from the germline V gene are DFQATT and SNEGSKA (reference sequence). V lost 3 bases to trimming and J lost 6 bases; unmatched junction nucleotides: 8. The length of the CDR3 is 15 residues. The CDR3 spells CSARNLAGVFNEQFF. The CDR3 DNA is TGCAGTGCTAGGAATCTAGCGGGAGTATTCAATGAGCAGTTCTTC.

The V call is TRBV12-3 or TRBV12-4, the J call TRBJ2-5, with TRBD2 identical over 7 bases. J gave up 3 bases and V 7 bases, and 8 bases lay outside the gene matches. The CDR3 has 14 residues. CDR3 in DNA: TGTGCCAGCAATAACTGGACTAGGGAAGAGACCCAGTACTTC. It yields the protein CASNNWTREETQYF.

This clonotype was found once. The V gene is TRBV7-2, the J gene TRBJ2-5; TRBD2 aligns across 8 bases. With 3 bases clipped from V and 4 bases from J, the junction kept 4 bases outside the gene matches. The CDR3 totals 14 residues. CDR1 is SGHTA, CDR2 FQGNSA, per germline. This CDR3 is CASSFGRARETQYF. The CDR3 DNA follows: TGTGCCAGCAGCTTCGGGAGGGCAAGAGAGACCCAGTACTTC. Variable domain in full (rest from reference TRBV7-2 and TRBJ2-5): GAGVSQSPSNKVTEKGKDVELRCDPISGHTALYWYRQSLGQGLEFLIYFQGNSAPDKSGLPSDRFSAERTGGSVSTLTIQRTQQEDSAVYLCASSFGRARETQYFGPGTRLLVL.

This chain uses TRBV12-3 or TRBV12-4 with TRBJ2-1; unclear D gene. Between the trimmed V and J ends, which lost 7 bases and 3 bases, there was a span of 10 bases. The CDR3 spans 13 residues. The CDR3 DNA reads as TGTGCCAGCACCCCTAGGGTCTACAATGAGCAGTTCTTC. Translated, it gives CASTPRVYNEQFF.

This clonotype was counted only a few times. The CDR3 DNA sequence: TGTGCCAGCAGCCAAGTTACGGGAGCCACTACCAATGAGCAGTTCTTC. Encoded protein: CASSQVTGATTNEQFF. The genes are TRBV3-1 and TRBJ2-1, with a possible D match to TRBD2 (6 bases). The CDR3 sequence is 16 residues long. Trimming pared 1 base from V and 6 bases from J, leaving 16 bases between. Germline lookup yields CDR1 LGHDT and CDR2 YNNKEL (reference sequence).

The chain links TRBV5-1 to TRBJ2-2; TRBD1 is a possible D gene (6 bases). Per germline, CDR1 SGHRS and CDR2 YFSETQ. This CDR3 comprises 15 residues. The V end was cut by 2 bases, the J end by 1 base, with 9 bases between. As DNA, the CDR3 is TGCGCCAGCAGCTTTGCAGGGGAGAACACCGGGGAGCTGTTTTTT. Encoded protein: CASSFAGENTGELFF. The full variable domain, completed using reference TRBV5-1 and TRBJ2-2, is KAGVTQTPRYLIKTRGQQVTLSCSPISGHRSVSWYQQTPGQGLQFLFEYFSETQRNKGNFPGRFSGRQFSNSRSEMNVSTLELGDSALYLCASSFAGENTGELFFGEGSRLTVL.

As for this clonotype: A read error may account for a junction end that differs from germline. This chain uses TRBV29-1 with TRBJ1-2; 9 bases agree with TRBD1. Looked up from germline, CDR1 is SQVTM and CDR2 is ANQGSEA. The CDR3 runs to 10 residues. DNA of the CDR3: TGCAGCGTAACAGGGGGCGGCTATACCTTC. Translation: CSVTGGGYTF.

This clonotype was detected only a few times. V usage is TRBV30 and J usage is TRBJ1-2; TRBD1 aligns across 10 bases. The CDR3 is 16 amino acids. Per germline, CDR1 GTSNPN and CDR2 SVGIG (reference sequence). The trim removed 0 bases at V and 8 bases at J, leaving 12 bases unmatched. DNA of the CDR3: TGTGCCTGGAGTGTACGGGGACAGGGGTCACCTAGAGGCTACACCTTC. Translating gives CAWSVRGQGSPRGYTF.

This clonotype was found a few times. A read error may produce the germline difference seen at one junction end. The chain employs TRBV5-1 and TRBJ2-5; D may be TRBD1 or TRBD2 (5 bases each). This CDR3 comprises 14 residues. Germline lookup yields CDR1 SGHRS and CDR2 YFSETQ. The CDR3 loop reads CASGLGDQQETQYF. In nucleotides, the CDR3 is TGCGCCAGCGGCTTGGGGGACCAACAAGAGACCCAGTACTTC.

The sample holds a few counts of this clonotype. The chain employs TRBV19 and TRBJ2-3; 8 bases agree with TRBD2. CDR3 length: 17 amino acids. Germline lookup yields CDR1 LNHDA and CDR2 SQIVND (reference sequence). The J segment lost 6 bases and the V segment lost 6 bases, leaving 17 bases of the junction unmatched. The CDR3 DNA follows: TGTGCCAGTAGGTCCGAGGAAAGCGGGAGATCTTCGGATACGCAGTATTTT. This translates into CASRSEESGRSSDTQYF.

This clonotype turned up a few times. The rearrangement links TRBV20-1 to TRBJ1-6; 7 bases line up with TRBD1. CDR1 and CDR2 (germline): DFQATT, SNEGSKA (reference sequence). There are 15 residues in the CDR3. V lost 7 bases, J lost 5 bases, and 11 bases stayed unmatched. The CDR3 loop is CSVPTGAADNSPLHF. CDR3 nucleotide sequence: TGCAGTGTTCCTACAGGGGCCGCAGATAATTCACCCCTCCACTTT.

J is TRBJ2-4 and V is TRBV28, with TRBD2 matching 8 bases. Trimming took 1 base from V and 6 from J; bases not matched to a gene: 11. The CDR3 spans 17 residues. CDR1 is MDHEN and CDR2 is SYDVKM in the germline V gene. This CDR3 is CASSLLQRGTPGNIQYF. The DNA for the CDR3 is TGTGCCAGCAGTTTATTGCAGCGGGGGACCCCAGGAAACATTCAGTACTTC.